The rows below give T cell receptor beta chains drawn from one sample of a study of cytomegalovirus exposure and HLA in healthy donors. Generated by immunoSEQ multiplex PCR, the TCRdb table keeps only in-frame clones and is missing some. The table counts about 96,000 clones; roughly 3.5% lies in the top ten. Sample: PBMCs. The receptors were sampled from a woman aged 25 to 45 in good health and CMV-seronegative. CDR3s include the opening cysteine and the closing phenylalanine or tryptophan. The D gene is left open where the match is weak.

.,TRBJ1-2,TRBV6-1,CASSERSGTEGYGYTF,TGTGCCAGCAGTGAAAGATCCGGGACTGAAGGGTATGGCTACACCTTC
.,TRBJ2-7,TRBV27,CASKALTTYEQYF,TGTGCCAGCAAGGCACTCACTACCTACGAGCAGTACTTC
TRBD2,TRBJ2-1,TRBV7-9,CASSLGLAGDDEQFF,TGTGCCAGCAGCTTAGGACTAGCGGGAGACGATGAGCAGTTCTTC
TRBD2,TRBJ2-7,TRBV28,CASSLRETSGGYEQYF,TGTGCCAGCAGTTTACGGGAGACTAGCGGAGGTTACGAGCAGTACTTC
TRBD1,TRBJ2-1,TRBV27,CASSFSSPGGDEQFF,TGTGCCAGCAGTTTCTCTTCCCCAGGGGGCGATGAGCAGTTCTTC
.,TRBJ2-3,TRBV19,CASSMAGRLTDTQYF,TGTGCCAGTAGTATGGCTGGCAGACTCACAGATACGCAGTATTTT
.,TRBJ1-1,TRBV6-1,CASSEGRRLPLNTEAFF,TGTGCCAGCAGTGAAGGGCGGCGACTACCCTTGAACACTGAAGCTTTCTTT
.,TRBJ1-5,TRBV5-3,CARSFPKREGYVSQPQHF,TGTGCCAGAAGCTTCCCCAAAAGGGAGGGGTATGTTAGCCAGCCCCAGCATTTT
TRBD2,TRBJ2-5,TRBV5-8,CASSSTSGSWEQYF,TGTGCCAGCAGCTCGACTAGCGGCTCGTGGGAGCAGTACTTC
.,TRBJ1-1,TRBV9,CASSVAMNTEAFF,TGTGCCAGCAGCGTAGCCATGAACACTGAAGCTTTCTTT
TRBD1,TRBJ1-2,TRBV28,CASFPGQNPPGGYTF,TGTGCCAGTTTTCCGGGACAGAATCCCCCTGGTGGCTACACCTTC
TRBD2,TRBJ2-3,TRBV11-2,CASSSVAGRDTQYF,TGTGCCAGCAGCTCCGTAGCGGGAAGGGATACGCAGTATTTT
TRBD1,TRBJ2-3,TRBV5-1,CASRAGGEGTDTQYF,TGCGCCAGCAGGGCAGGGGGCGAGGGCACAGATACGCAGTATTTT
TRBD1,TRBJ1-1,TRBV7-7,CASSRTGNTEAFF,TGTGCTAGCAGCCGGACAGGGAACACTGAAGCTTTCTTT
.,TRBJ1-1,TRBV28,CATNQGYTEAFF,TGTGCCACCAATCAGGGCTACACTGAAGCTTTCTTT
.,TRBJ2-4,TRBV2,CASRRRVGAKNIQYF,TGTGCCAGCAGGAGGAGGGTGGGGGCCAAAAACATTCAGTACTTC
.,TRBJ1-5,TRBV11-2,CASSFSGERNQPQHF,TGTGCCAGCAGCTTCTCAGGGGAGAGAAATCAGCCCCAGCATTTT
.,TRBJ2-3,TRBV7-2,CASSLAARGDTQYF,TGTGCCAGCAGCTTAGCGGCCAGGGGAGATACGCAGTATTTT
.,TRBJ2-7,TRBV7-9,CASSLGVGESYEQYF,TGTGCCAGCAGCTTAGGGGTAGGAGAGTCCTACGAGCAGTACTTC
.,TRBJ2-7,TRBV5-6,CASSLWGGTSYEQYF,TGTGCCAGCAGCTTGTGGGGGGGCACATCCTACGAGCAGTACTTC
.,TRBJ2-1,TRBV4-2,CASSQVGFGRATYNEQFF,TGTGCCAGCAGCCAAGTCGGCTTCGGGCGGGCCACCTACAATGAGCAGTTCTTC
.,TRBJ1-4,TRBV6-5,CASSYSDRFNEKLFF,TGTGCCAGCAGTTACTCCGACAGGTTTAATGAAAAACTGTTTTTT